This record concerns one T cell receptor beta chain sequence. Its antigen is not identified. This entry is derived from a study of cytomegalovirus exposure and HLA in healthy donors. Turning to the study itself: When 300 to 500 donors were genotyped, around 77% of them were found to fall in the Caucasian-associated ancestry cluster.

PCR employed 60 Vbeta and 13 Jbeta primers. Sequencing used immunoSEQ multiplex PCR; TCRdb keeps in-frame clones, though not all of them. The sample shows 50,000 to 65,000 clones, approximately 77% of them seen only once. Study conclusions and caveats: In all likelihood, a cluster of highly shared sequence variants was a sequencing artifact. In a later analysis, V- and J-gene trimming of beta chains associated with a DCLRE1C missense variant, replicated independently. Around 160 TCR beta chains were listed as cytomegalovirus-associated.

The V end lost 4 bases, the J end lost 3 bases, and 8 bases lay between the germline ends. The CDR3 length is 13 residues. Looked up from germline, CDR1 is WNHNN and CDR2 is SYGVQD (reference sequence). The chain uses TRBV10-1 and TRBJ2-3; D may be TRBD1 (6 bases). The sequenced material came from PBMCs. The TCR comes from a woman younger than 30 in good health and CMV-seronegative. CDR3 region: CASSVRGTDTQYF. The CDR3 DNA sequence: TGCGCCAGCAGTGTCAGGGGAACAGATACGCAGTATTTT.